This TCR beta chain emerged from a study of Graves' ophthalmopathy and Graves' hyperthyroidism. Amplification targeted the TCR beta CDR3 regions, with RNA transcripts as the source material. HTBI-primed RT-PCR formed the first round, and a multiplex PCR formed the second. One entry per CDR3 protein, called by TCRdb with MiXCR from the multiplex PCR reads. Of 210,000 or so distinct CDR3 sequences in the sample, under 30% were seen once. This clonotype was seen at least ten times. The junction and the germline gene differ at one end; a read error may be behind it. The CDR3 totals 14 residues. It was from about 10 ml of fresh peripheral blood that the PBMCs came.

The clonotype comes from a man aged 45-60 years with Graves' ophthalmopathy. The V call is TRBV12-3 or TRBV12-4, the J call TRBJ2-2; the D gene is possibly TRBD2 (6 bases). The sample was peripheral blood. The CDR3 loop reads CASSLAIGAGGLFF. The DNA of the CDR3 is TGTGCCAGCAGTTTAGCAATTGGCGCCGGGGGGCTGTTTTTT.